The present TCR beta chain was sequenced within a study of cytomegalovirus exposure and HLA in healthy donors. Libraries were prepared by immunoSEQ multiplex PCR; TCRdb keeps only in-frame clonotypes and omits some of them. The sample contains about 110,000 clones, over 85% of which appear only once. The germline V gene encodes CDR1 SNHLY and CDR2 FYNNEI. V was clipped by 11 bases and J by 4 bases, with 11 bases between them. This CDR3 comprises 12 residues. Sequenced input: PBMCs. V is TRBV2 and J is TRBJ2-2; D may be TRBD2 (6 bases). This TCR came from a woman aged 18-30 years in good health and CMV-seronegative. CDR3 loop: CAETSRTGELFF. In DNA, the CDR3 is TGTGCCGAGACTAGTCGCACCGGGGAGCTGTTTTTT.